Sequencing of this T cell receptor beta chain was carried out in a study of patients and donors after allogeneic stem cell transplantation. Germline lookup yields CDR1 KGHDR and CDR2 SFDVKD. The length of the CDR3 is 14 residues. With V trimmed by 5 bases and J by 10 bases, 9 bases remained unmatched. Via MiXCR, TCRdb re-called the RT-PCR reads, giving one row per CDR3 protein. The sample contains over 150,000 distinct CDR3 sequences, approximately 30% of which appear only once. The V call is TRBV24-1, the J call TRBJ2-1; 8 bases align to TRBD2. The receptor comes from a human donor who was either an allogeneic HSCT recipient or a stem cell or donor lymphocyte infusion donor (not recorded which). It is not recorded whose cells these are; they may come from a transplant donor. The sample taken for sequencing was blood, either unsorted or a sorted T cell fraction (not recorded which). This chain's CDR3 is CATSALVRGGEQFF. The DNA for the CDR3 is TGTGCCACCAGTGCCCTGGTTCGGGGGGGGGAGCAGTTCTTC.